This TCR beta chain originates from a study of cytomegalovirus exposure and HLA in healthy donors. The repertoire was sequenced with immunoSEQ multiplex PCR; TCRdb's copy has only in-frame clones and lacks some. The table lists about 250,000 clones, roughly 84% of them singletons, with more than 10% in the top ten. General study findings and limits: The authors enumerated 180 or so TCR beta chains as linked to cytomegalovirus. It was reportedly the case that the classifier diagnosed cytomegalovirus status with high specificity and sensitivity.

Concerning this clone: The antigen is not known.

Germline CDR1 WNHNN, CDR2 SYGVQD (reference sequence). V lost 5 bases to trimming and J lost 2 bases; unmatched junction nucleotides: 3. The CDR3 consists of 13 residues. The chain carries TRBV10-1 and TRBJ2-7; 7 bases are shared with TRBD1. Sequencing input: PBMCs. The clonotype was recovered from a man aged 18 to 29 in good health and CMV-seropositive. In nucleotides, the CDR3 is TGCGCCAGCAGTCCCGGACAGGCCTACGAGCAGTACTTC. Translation gives CASSPGQAYEQYF.